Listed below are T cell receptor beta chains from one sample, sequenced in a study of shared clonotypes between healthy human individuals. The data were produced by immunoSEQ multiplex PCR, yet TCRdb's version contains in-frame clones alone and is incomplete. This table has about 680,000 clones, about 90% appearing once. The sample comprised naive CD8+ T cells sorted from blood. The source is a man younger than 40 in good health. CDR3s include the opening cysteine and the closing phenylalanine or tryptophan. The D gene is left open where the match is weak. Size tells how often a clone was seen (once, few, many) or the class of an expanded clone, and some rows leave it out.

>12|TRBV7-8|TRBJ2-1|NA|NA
CASSFGDNEQFF
TGTGCCAGCAGCTTCGGGGACAATGAGCAGTTCTTC
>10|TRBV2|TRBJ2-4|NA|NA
CASRVDIQYF
TGTGCCAGCAGGGTGGACATTCAGTACTTC
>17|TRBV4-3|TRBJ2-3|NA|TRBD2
CASSPRTSGSRTDTQYF
TGCGCCAGCAGCCCCAGGACTAGCGGGAGTAGGACAGATACGCAGTATTTT
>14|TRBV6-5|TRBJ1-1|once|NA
CASSLQGGRAEAFF
TGTGCCAGCAGTTTACAGGGAGGTCGAGCTGAAGCTTTCTTT
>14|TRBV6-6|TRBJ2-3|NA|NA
CASNKVLILDTQYF
TGTGCCAGCAATAAAGTCCTAATTTTAGATACGCAGTATTTT
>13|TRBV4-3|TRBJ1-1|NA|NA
CASSQGRNLEAFF
TGCGCCAGCAGCCAAGGGCGGAACCTTGAAGCTTTCTTT
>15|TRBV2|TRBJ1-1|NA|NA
CASSGLGHQNTEAFF
TGTGCCAGCAGTGGGCTGGGACATCAGAACACTGAAGCTTTCTTT
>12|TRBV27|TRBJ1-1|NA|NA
CASSVGGTEAFF
TGTGCCAGCTCGGTGGGGGGCACTGAAGCTTTCTTT
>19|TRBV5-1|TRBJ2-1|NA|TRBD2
CASSLARLAGGLRYNEQFF
TGCGCCAGCAGCTTGGCCCGGCTAGCGGGAGGCCTGCGTTACAATGAGCAGTTCTTC
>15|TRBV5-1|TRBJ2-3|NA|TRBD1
CASSYTGGLTDTQYF
TGCGCCAGCAGCTACACAGGGGGATTGACAGATACGCAGTATTTT
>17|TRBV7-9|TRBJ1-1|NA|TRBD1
CASSSGVLRDRFTEAFF
TGTGCCAGCAGCTCGGGAGTGCTCAGGGACAGGTTCACTGAAGCTTTCTTT
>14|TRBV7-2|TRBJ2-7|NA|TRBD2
CASSLSSGDYEQYF
TGTGCCAGCAGCTTATCTAGCGGAGACTACGAGCAGTACTTC
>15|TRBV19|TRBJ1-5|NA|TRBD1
CASSLMDRSNQPQHF
TGTGCCAGTAGTCTTATGGACAGGAGCAATCAGCCCCAGCATTTT
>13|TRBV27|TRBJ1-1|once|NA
CASSSTPGTEAFF
TGTGCCAGCAGTTCAACACCGGGGACTGAAGCTTTCTTT
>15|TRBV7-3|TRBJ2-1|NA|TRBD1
CASSLQGAIYNEQFF
TGTGCCAGCAGCTTACAGGGGGCAATCTACAATGAGCAGTTCTTC
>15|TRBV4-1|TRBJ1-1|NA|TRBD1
CASRESGQGATEAFF
TGCGCCAGCAGAGAATCGGGACAGGGGGCCACTGAAGCTTTCTTT
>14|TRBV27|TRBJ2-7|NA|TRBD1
CASSPTGQGYEQYF
TGTGCCAGCAGTCCAACCGGACAGGGCTACGAGCAGTACTTC
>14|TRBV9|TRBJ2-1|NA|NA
CASSTRDRHNEQFF
TGTGCCAGCAGCACCCGAGACCGGCACAATGAGCAGTTCTTC
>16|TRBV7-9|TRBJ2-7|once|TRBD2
CASSSFSGRTYYEQYF
TGTGCCAGCAGCAGTTTTAGCGGGAGGACCTACTACGAGCAGTACTTC
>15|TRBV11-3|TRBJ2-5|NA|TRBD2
CASSHGLAEQETQYF
TGTGCCAGCAGCCATGGACTAGCGGAGCAAGAGACCCAGTACTTC
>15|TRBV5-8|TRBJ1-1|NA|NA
CASSLELGWSTEAFF
TGTGCCAGCAGCTTGGAACTGGGTTGGAGCACTGAAGCTTTCTTT
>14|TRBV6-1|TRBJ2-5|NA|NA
CASSEDDHGETQYF
TGTGCCAGCAGTGAGGACGACCATGGGGAGACCCAGTACTTC
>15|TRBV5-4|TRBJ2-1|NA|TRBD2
CASSLGAGEGNEQFF
TGTGCCAGCAGCTTAGGAGCGGGAGAGGGGAATGAGCAGTTCTTC
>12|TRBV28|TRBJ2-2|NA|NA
CASSLGGAELFF
TGTGCCAGCAGTTTAGGGGGAGCGGAGCTGTTTTTT
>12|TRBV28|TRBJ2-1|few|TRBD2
CASSAISGRKFF
TGTGCCAGCAGCGCAATCAGCGGGAGGAAGTTCTTC
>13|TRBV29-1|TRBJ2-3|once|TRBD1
CSEYRGQTDTQYF
TGCAGCGAGTACAGGGGGCAGACAGATACGCAGTATTTT
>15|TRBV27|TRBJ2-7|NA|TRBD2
CASSYAPGLSYEQYF
TGTGCCAGCAGTTATGCACCGGGACTATCCTACGAGCAGTACTTC
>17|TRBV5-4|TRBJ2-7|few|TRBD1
CASSTGTFRDRVNEQYF
TGTGCCAGCAGCACAGGTACATTCCGGGACAGGGTGAACGAGCAGTACTTC
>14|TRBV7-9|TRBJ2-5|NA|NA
CASSLFQGQETQYF
TGTGCCAGCAGCTTATTCCAGGGGCAAGAGACCCAGTACTTC
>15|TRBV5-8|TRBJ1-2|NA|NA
CASSLFLGRPYGYTF
TGTGCCAGCAGCTTATTTCTCGGGAGGCCATATGGCTACACCTTC
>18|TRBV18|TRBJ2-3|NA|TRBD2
CASSLLPPGRARTDTQYF
TGTGCCAGCTCACTTCTCCCGCCCGGGAGGGCCAGGACAGATACGCAGTATTTT